Listed below are T cell receptor beta chains from one sample, sequenced in a study of lymphopenia after photon versus proton radiotherapy. Produced via immunoSEQ multiplex PCR; TCRdb's table is partial and in-frame only. The sample lists about 70,000 clones; under 95% were seen once. The sequenced sample was peripheral blood, obtained from a patient treated with photon-based radiotherapy. Source of these receptors: a woman between 40 and 50 years old with cholangiocarcinoma. Both conserved end residues are part of each CDR3. Fields, in order: J gene, V gene, CDR3 protein.

>TRBJ1-5|TRBV10-2
CASSEQENQPQHF
>TRBJ1-2|TRBV6-1
CASKTDPYGYTF
>TRBJ2-3|TRBV28
CASSLESERGGADTQYF
>TRBJ1-1|TRBV19
CASSIGATEAFF
>TRBJ1-1|TRBV6-6
CASSYTSADPEAFF
>TRBJ1-2|TRBV30
CAWSVTGTGGYTF
>TRBJ1-1|TRBV7-2
CASASRAEAFF
>TRBJ1-1|TRBV2
CARKGGNTEAFF
>TRBJ1-5|TRBV27
CASSTGGGNQPQHF
>TRBJ2-1|TRBV5-8
CASTPTHRTSYNEQFF